These T cell receptor beta chains were read from a single sample in a study of cytomegalovirus exposure and HLA in healthy donors. The data were produced by immunoSEQ multiplex PCR, yet TCRdb's version contains in-frame clones alone and is incomplete. The sample holds 200,000 to 250,000 clones, roughly 84% seen once. The sequencing input was PBMCs. The receptors originated from a human donor in good health. Each CDR3 is given with its conserved first and last residue. The order of the fields is D gene, V gene, J gene, clone size, CDR3 DNA, CDR3 protein. A D gene is named only where the DNA matches it firmly. Clone size is stated in some rows and not others, as once, few, many or a class when expanded.

>-|TRBV7-9|TRBJ1-2|-
TGTGCCAGCAGCCAATCCCCTCTGAGGGTGGCAGGGAGGGCGAAGGGCTACACCTTC
CASSQSPLRVAGRAKGYTF
>TRBD2|TRBV4-3|TRBJ2-5|-
TGCGCCAGCAGCTTTAGCGGGGCCCCCGGGGAGACCCAGTACTTC
CASSFSGAPGETQYF
>-|TRBV2|TRBJ2-1|-
TGTGCCAGCAGTGTTGGGGGGGCTAAGGATGAGCAGTTCTTC
CASSVGGAKDEQFF
>TRBD2|TRBV7-3|TRBJ2-3|-
TGTGCCAGCGCGGGAGGCCACACAGATACGCAGTATTTT
CASAGGHTDTQYF
>-|TRBV6-5|TRBJ1-5|few
TGTGCCAGCAGTTTCAGGGATCAGCCCCAGCATTTT
CASSFRDQPQHF
>-|TRBV19|TRBJ1-5|-
TGTGCCAGTAGTATAGATCCTCCACTGCAGCCCCAGCATTTT
CASSIDPPLQPQHF
>TRBD1|TRBV10-3|TRBJ2-1|-
TGTGCCATCAGTGACCTTGACAGGGCGGTCAATGAGCAGTTCTTC
CAISDLDRAVNEQFF
>-|TRBV1|TRBJ2-4|-
TGCACCAGCAGCCAAGAAAGGAATAAGGCGGGAGGGAGTGGGGTAGCCAAAAACATTCAGTACTTC
CTSSQERNKAGGSGVAKNIQYF
>TRBD1|TRBV28|TRBJ1-2|-
TGTGCCAGCGAGGACAGGCTGCCCATTGCTGGCTACACCTTC
CASEDRLPIAGYTF
>-|TRBV5-6|TRBJ1-4|-
TGTGCCAGCAGCCGGGGGGGGCCTAATGAAAAACTGTTTTTT
CASSRGGPNEKLFF
>TRBD2|TRBV9|TRBJ2-3|-
TGTGCCAGCAGCGTAGAAGTCGGGAGGCGGGTAGATACGCAGTATTTT
CASSVEVGRRVDTQYF
>TRBD2|TRBV18|TRBJ2-7|once
TGTGCCAGCTCACCGCCCGGACTAGCCTACGAGCAGTACTTC
CASSPPGLAYEQYF
>-|TRBV28|TRBJ1-1|once
TGTGCCAGCTATATCACAGGGCAAGTTGAAGCTTTCTTT
CASYITGQVEAFF
>TRBD1|TRBV6-1|TRBJ2-2|-
TGTGCCAGCATCCTGGACAGGAGAAACACCGGGGAGCTGTTTTTT
CASILDRRNTGELFF
>-|TRBV11-3|TRBJ2-7|few
TGTGCCAGCAGCTTAAACCAACTCAACGAGCAGTACTTC
CASSLNQLNEQYF
>-|TRBV6-6|TRBJ1-2|-
TGTGCCAGCACCTTATTATCGGAGTTAGCTAACTATGGCTACACCTTC
CASTLLSELANYGYTF
>-|TRBV5-6|TRBJ1-1|once
TGTGCCAGCAGACAGCTGTCCGGGGTGAACACTGAAGCTTTCTTT
CASRQLSGVNTEAFF
>TRBD1|TRBV10-3|TRBJ2-7|once
TGTGCCATCAGTAAGGGACAGGGGGGTGAGCAGTACTTC
CAISKGQGGEQYF
>TRBD1|TRBV6-6|TRBJ2-7|-
TGTGCCAGCAGTAGACCGGGACAGGGGGCTTACGAGCAGTACTTC
CASSRPGQGAYEQYF
>TRBD2|TRBV6-1|TRBJ2-3|-
TGTGCCAGCAGTGAAGCGCTAGCGGGGTCCTGGGATACGCAGTATTTT
CASSEALAGSWDTQYF
>-|TRBV2|TRBJ2-5|once
TGTGCCAGCAGTGTTGGGACTGGGGCAGGGACCCAGTACTTC
CASSVGTGAGTQYF
>TRBD2|TRBV7-6|TRBJ2-1|once
TGTGCCAGCAGCTTACTAGGACTAGGAAACCTTAATGAGCAGTTCTTC
CASSLLGLGNLNEQFF
>-|TRBV19|TRBJ2-5|-
TGTGCCAGTAGTCAGGGCAGGGAGACCCAGTACTTC
CASSQGRETQYF
>-|TRBV27|TRBJ2-1|once
TGTGCCAGCAGTGCCTACAGGATGAGCTCCTACAATGAGCAGTTCTTC
CASSAYRMSSYNEQFF
>TRBD1|TRBV14|TRBJ1-4|-
TGTGCCAGCAGCCAACGTAAGACAGGGGACTACTCTAATGAAAAACTGTTTTTT
CASSQRKTGDYSNEKLFF
>-|TRBV5-4|TRBJ2-7|-
TGTGCCAGCAGCTTCAGGGGCACCTACGAGCAGTACTTC
CASSFRGTYEQYF
>-|TRBV10-3|TRBJ2-5|-
TGTGCCATCAGTGGGACAGCAATACAAGAGACCCAGTACTTC
CAISGTAIQETQYF
>TRBD1|TRBV27|TRBJ2-1|-
TGTGCCAGCAGTTTAGTGGGACAGTCTTCATACAATGAGCAGTTCTTC
CASSLVGQSSYNEQFF
>-|TRBV5-6|TRBJ2-5|once
TGTGCCAGCAGCTTGGTAGCCAACCAAGAGACCCAGTACTTC
CASSLVANQETQYF
>-|TRBV19|TRBJ1-4|-
TGTGCCAGGAAAAATGGAGGTAATGAAAAACTGTTTTTT
CARKNGGNEKLFF
>-|TRBV4-3|TRBJ2-3|-
TGCGCCAGCAGCCAAGCCCTCGAGGTCACAGATACGCAGTATTTT
CASSQALEVTDTQYF
>TRBD2|TRBV5-4|TRBJ2-7|-
TGTGCCAGCAGCTTAGGGACTAGCGGGAGTGGCGAGCAGTACTTC
CASSLGTSGSGEQYF
>-|TRBV28|TRBJ2-7|-
TGTGCCAGTGGGCCCCCTTACGAGCAGTACTTC
CASGPPYEQYF
>-|TRBV6-5|TRBJ1-1|-
TGTGCCAGCGGGATTGGGGAGATGAACACTGAAGCTTTCTTT
CASGIGEMNTEAFF
>TRBD2|TRBV5-5|TRBJ2-7|-
TGTGCCAGCAGCCCGGGACTAGCGGGAGGCTACGAGCAGTACTTC
CASSPGLAGGYEQYF
>TRBD2|TRBV9|TRBJ2-3|-
TGTGCCAGCAGCCCCCGACTAGCGGGACCCGACGGGGCAGATACGCAGTATTTT
CASSPRLAGPDGADTQYF
>-|TRBV7-2|TRBJ2-2|-
TGTGCCAGCAGCCCACCGAGGTACACGAACACCGGGGAGCTGTTTTTT
CASSPPRYTNTGELFF
>TRBD2|TRBV25-1|TRBJ2-7|-
TGTGCCAGCAGTGACTCGCATTTAGGCGGGAGGGCCGGCGAGCAGTACTTC
CASSDSHLGGRAGEQYF
>TRBD1|TRBV10-2|TRBJ1-1|-
TGCGCCAGCAGTGATCGGGACAGGGACACTGAAGCTTTCTTT
CASSDRDRDTEAFF
>-|TRBV19|TRBJ2-7|-
TGTGCCAGTAGTATAGAAGGCGGAGGCCAGGCAACCTACGAGCAGTACTTC
CASSIEGGGQATYEQYF
>-|TRBV19|TRBJ1-2|-
TGTGCCAGTAGTATAAGGGGAGGAGAAAACTATGGCTACACCTTC
CASSIRGGENYGYTF
>TRBD2|TRBV4-1|TRBJ2-7|-
TGCGCCAGCAGCCCACCATTCACTAGCGACGAGCAGTACTTC
CASSPPFTSDEQYF
>-|TRBV5-6|TRBJ1-5|-
TGTGCCAGCAGCTTGAATTCGGGGCGGGGAAGCAATCAGCCCCAGCATTTT
CASSLNSGRGSNQPQHF
>-|TRBV11-3|TRBJ2-7|-
TGTGCCAGCAGCTGGGCGGGACTCAACTCCTACGAGCAGTACTTC
CASSWAGLNSYEQYF
>-|TRBV7-9|TRBJ1-1|once
TGTGCCAGCAGCTTAGGAGGGGAGCGGGTAGCTTTCTTT
CASSLGGERVAFF
>TRBD2|TRBV4-3|TRBJ2-7|-
TGCGCCAGCAGCCAAGATAGCGGGGGTAGCTCCTACGAGCAGTACTTC
CASSQDSGGSSYEQYF
>-|TRBV6-5|TRBJ2-1|-
TGTGCCAGCAGTCGGGACACGGGAACCTACAATGAGCAGTTCTTC
CASSRDTGTYNEQFF
>TRBD1|TRBV5-5|TRBJ1-1|-
TGTGCCAGCAGCACAGAGGACAGGGGAAACACTGAAGCTTTCTTT
CASSTEDRGNTEAFF
>TRBD1|TRBV7-3|TRBJ2-6|few
TGTGCCAGCAGCCCGACGACAGGGCTAACCGACGTCCTGACTTTC
CASSPTTGLTDVLTF
>-|TRBV28|TRBJ1-2|-
TGTGCCAGCACCACAGTCAACTATGGCTACACCTTC
CASTTVNYGYTF
>TRBD1|TRBV18|TRBJ1-2|-
TGTGCCAGCTCACCATCCCTCACTGGACAGGGAAGGGGAGGCTACACCTTC
CASSPSLTGQGRGGYTF
>-|TRBV2|TRBJ2-6|-
TGTGCCAGCAGTGAAGCAAGTAGAGGGACTGGGGCCAACGTCCTGACTTTC
CASSEASRGTGANVLTF
>-|TRBV7-2|TRBJ1-2|-
TGTGCCAGCAGCTTAGACGGGGGACTTGGTGGCTACACCTTC
CASSLDGGLGGYTF